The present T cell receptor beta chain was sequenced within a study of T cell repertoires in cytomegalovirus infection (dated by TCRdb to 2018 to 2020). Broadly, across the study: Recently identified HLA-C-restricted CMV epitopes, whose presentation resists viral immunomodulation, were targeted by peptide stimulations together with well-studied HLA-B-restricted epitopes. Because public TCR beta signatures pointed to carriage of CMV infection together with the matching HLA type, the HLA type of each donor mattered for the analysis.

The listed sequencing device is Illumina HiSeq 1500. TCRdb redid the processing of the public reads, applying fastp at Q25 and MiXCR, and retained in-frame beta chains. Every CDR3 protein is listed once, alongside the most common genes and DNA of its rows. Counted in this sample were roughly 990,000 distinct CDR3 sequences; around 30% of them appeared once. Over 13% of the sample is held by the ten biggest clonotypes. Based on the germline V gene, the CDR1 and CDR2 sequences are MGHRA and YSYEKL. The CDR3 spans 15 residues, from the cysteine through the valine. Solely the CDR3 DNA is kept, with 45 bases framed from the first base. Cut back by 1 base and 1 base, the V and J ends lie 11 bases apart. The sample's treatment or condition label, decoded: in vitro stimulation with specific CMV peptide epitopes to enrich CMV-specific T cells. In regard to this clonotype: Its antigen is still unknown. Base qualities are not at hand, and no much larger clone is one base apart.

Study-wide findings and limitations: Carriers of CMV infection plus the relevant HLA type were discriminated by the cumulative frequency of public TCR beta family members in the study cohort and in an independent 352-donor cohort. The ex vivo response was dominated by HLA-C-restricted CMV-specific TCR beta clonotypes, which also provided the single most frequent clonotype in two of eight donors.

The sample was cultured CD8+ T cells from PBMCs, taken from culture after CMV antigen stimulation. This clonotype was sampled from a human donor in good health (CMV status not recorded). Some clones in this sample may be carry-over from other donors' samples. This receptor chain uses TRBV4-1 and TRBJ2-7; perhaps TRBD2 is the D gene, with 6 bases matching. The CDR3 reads CASSQGLGGSYEQYV. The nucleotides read TGCGCCAGCAGCCAAGGACTGGGAGGTTCCTACGAGCAGTACGTC.